The 15 T cell receptor beta chains below were found in one sample sequenced in a study of technical replicates of blood from a few donors. Profiling relied on immunoSEQ multiplex PCR, and the TCRdb table lists in-frame clones only, not all of them. The sample records tens of thousands of clones, 91% being singletons. The specimen was PBMCs. Receptors were obtained from a human donor in good health. Some clones in this sample may be carry-over from other donors' samples.

The chain joins TRBV14 to TRBJ1-4; TRBD1 is a possible D gene (5 bases). Germline CDR1 is SGHDN and CDR2 is FVKESK. The V end lost 2 bases, the J end lost 7 bases, and 20 bases lay between the germline ends. This CDR3 is 17 amino acids long. For the CDR3, the DNA is TGTGCCAGCAGCCAACAAACGCAGGGCCTGTGGAGTGAAAAACTGTTTTTT. Residues: CASSQQTQGLWSEKLFF.

This clone occurred a few times. The chain carries TRBV27 and TRBJ1-1; D not certain. The V end lost 5 bases, the J end lost 0 bases, and 16 bases lay between the germline ends. CDR1 and CDR2 from the germline V gene are MNHEY and SMNVEV (reference sequence). The CDR3 covers 16 residues. The CDR3: CASSPLGRLMNTEAFF. CDR3 nucleotides: TGTGCCAGCAGTCCCCTGGGCAGGCTCATGAACACTGAAGCTTTCTTT.

The genes are TRBV5-6 and TRBJ2-5, with 9 nucleotides matching TRBD1. The J call is doubtful: the DNA matches TRBJ2-7 better. There are 15 residues in the CDR3. Germline CDR1 is SGHDT and CDR2 is YYEEEE. The CDR3 sequence is CASSLVGTGSYEQYF. CDR3 bases: TGTGCCAGCAGCTTGGTAGGGACAGGGTCCTACGAGCAGTACTTC.

The chain uses TRBV28 and TRBJ2-3; 10 bases agree with TRBD1. In germline, CDR1 is MDHEN, CDR2 SYDVKM. With V trimmed by 10 bases and J by 4 bases, 5 bases remained unmatched. This CDR3 is built from 13 residues. CDR3 sequence: CATGQGTPDTQYF. The CDR3 bases are TGTGCCACGGGACAGGGGACTCCAGATACGCAGTATTTT.

This rearrangement joins TRBV6-4 to TRBJ2-7; 9 bases align to TRBD2. The CDR3 runs to 23 residues. Trimming removed 2 bases from V and 2 bases from J; junction bases left unmatched: 28. Germline V lookup: CDR1 MRHNA, CDR2 SNTAGT. CDR3 amino acids: CASSDPRNSGGPFLSSGPYEQYF. The CDR3 DNA sequence: TGTGCCAGCAGTGACCCTCGGAATAGCGGGGGCCCCTTCCTTTCCTCTGGTCCCTACGAGCAGTACTTC.

This CDR3 is CAWSVGANIPLHF. The CDR3, as DNA: TGTGCCTGGAGTGTAGGGGCAAATATCCCCCTCCACTTT. The chain recombines TRBV30 with TRBJ1-6; D possibly corresponds to TRBD1 (5 bases). CDR1 is GTSNPN and CDR2 is SVGIG in the germline V gene (reference sequence). V was pared by 0 bases and J by 13 bases, with 13 bases between. The CDR3 consists of 13 residues.

The chain is built from TRBV20-1 and TRBJ2-5; D perhaps matches TRBD1 (5 bases). Between the trimmed V and J ends, which lost 5 bases and 5 bases, there was a span of 9 bases. This CDR3 comprises 11 residues. Germline V gene lookup returns CDR1 DFQATT and CDR2 SNEGSKA (reference sequence). As DNA, the CDR3 is TGCAGTGCTGGAAGGGGCGAGACCCAGTACTTC. Protein sequence: CSAGRGETQYF.

This clone was picked up one time. V and J are TRBV5-1 and TRBJ2-7; 8 nucleotides align to TRBD2. With 3 bases clipped from V and 0 bases from J, the junction kept 14 bases outside the gene matches. CDR1 and CDR2 (germline): SGHRS, YFSETQ. CDR3 length equals 18 residues. DNA for the CDR3: TGCGCCAGCAGCTCGGGTAGCGGGGTAGTTTCTTTCTCCTACGAGCAGTACTTC. Translating it yields CASSSGSGVVSFSYEQYF.

The V gene is TRBV7-9, the J gene TRBJ1-1; D ambiguous. This CDR3 has 10 amino acids. Germline CDR1 and CDR2: SEHNR and FQNEAQ (reference sequence). V was clipped by 10 bases and J by 7 bases, with 10 bases between them. Here the CDR3 reads CAIGGIEAFF. The CDR3 DNA reads TGTGCCATAGGAGGAATTGAAGCTTTCTTT.

The rearrangement links TRBV5-1 to TRBJ1-6, with TRBD1 matching over 9 bases. Germline CDR1 SGHRS, CDR2 YFSETQ. The CDR3 consists of 16 residues. J lost 7 bases, V lost 5 bases, and 10 bases had no gene match. CDR3 amino acids: CASRAGQGSSNSPLHF. The CDR3 DNA reads TGCGCCAGCAGGGCGGGACAGGGATCTTCAAATTCACCCCTCCACTTT. The full variable domain, completed using reference TRBV5-1 and TRBJ1-6, is KAGVTQTPRYLIKTRGQQVTLSCSPISGHRSVSWYQQTPGQGLQFLFEYFSETQRNKGNFPGRFSGRQFSNSRSEMNVSTLELGDSALYLCASRAGQGSSNSPLHFGNGTRLTVT.

The chain has TRBV7-2 and TRBJ2-7, with D unclear. Germline lookup yields CDR1 SGHTA and CDR2 FQGNSA. CDR3 length: 12 amino acids. V gave up 5 bases and J gave up 0 bases, with 5 bases separating them. In DNA form, the CDR3 reads TGTGCCAGCAGCCGCAGCTCCTACGAGCAGTACTTC. This gives the protein CASSRSSYEQYF. Complete variable domain (other parts from reference TRBV7-2 and TRBJ2-7): GAGVSQSPSNKVTEKGKDVELRCDPISGHTALYWYRQSLGQGLEFLIYFQGNSAPDKSGLPSDRFSAERTGGSVSTLTIQRTQQEDSAVYLCASSRSSYEQYFGPGTRLTVT.

The chain has TRBV5-1 and TRBJ2-5, with D possibly matching TRBD2 (6 bases). This CDR3 has 15 amino acids. With 4 bases removed from V and 0 bases from J, the gap between germline ends came to 13 bases. The germline V gene encodes CDR1 SGHRS and CDR2 YFSETQ. CDR3 sequence reads: CASSQGRGYQETQYF. CDR3 nucleotide sequence: TGCGCCAGCAGCCAAGGACGGGGGTACCAAGAGACCCAGTACTTC.

The chain links TRBV20-1 to TRBJ2-1; D is undetermined. V lost 2 bases to trimming and J lost 4 bases, with 3 bases between them. Germline-derived CDR1 and CDR2 are DFQATT and SNEGSKA (reference sequence). The CDR3 extends over 11 amino acids. The CDR3 loop reads CSARHYNEQFF. For the CDR3, the DNA is TGCAGTGCTAGACATTACAATGAGCAGTTCTTC.

The V gene is TRBV4-1, the J gene TRBJ2-7; TRBD2 agrees at 10 bases. The CDR3 sequence is 16 residues long. V shed 0 bases and J 5 bases; nucleotides not matched to a gene: 7. Germline-derived CDR1 and CDR2 are MGHRA and YSYEKL. The CDR3 region is CASSQESGLAVDEQYF. DNA for the CDR3: TGCGCCAGCAGCCAAGAAAGCGGACTAGCGGTCGACGAGCAGTACTTC.

The chain joins TRBV29-1 to TRBJ2-5; D uncertain. In germline, CDR1 is SQVTM, CDR2 ANQGSEA. V was pared by 3 bases and J by 5 bases, with 7 bases between. The CDR3 is made up of 11 amino acids. The CDR3 DNA follows: TGCAGCGTTGAGAGCTTCGAGACCCAGTACTTC. Its protein product is CSVESFETQYF.